These T cell receptor beta chains were read from a single sample in a study of shared clonotypes between healthy human individuals. TCRdb's table, derived via immunoSEQ multiplex PCR, lists solely in-frame clones and lacks some. The sample carries 2,500,000 or so clones, roughly 93% recorded once. Sequencing was carried out using naive CD4+ T cells from PBMCs. Source of these receptors: a man aged 18 to 29 in good health. Some clones in this sample may be carry-over from other donors' samples. CDR3s include the opening cysteine and the closing phenylalanine or tryptophan. The D gene is left open where the match is weak. The size of a clone is reported for some rows only, either as once, few or many, or as a class for expanded clones.

J gene: TRBJ2-1
V gene: TRBV5-4
D gene: TRBD2
clone size: -
CDR3 protein: CASSLAQLADLSYNEQFF
CDR3 DNA: TGTGCCAGCAGCTTGGCCCAACTAGCGGACCTCTCCTACAATGAGCAGTTCTTC

J gene: TRBJ2-5
V gene: TRBV6-4
D gene: -
clone size: -
CDR3 protein: CATSTRGKQETQYF
CDR3 DNA: TGTGCCACCAGCACACGCGGGAAACAAGAGACCCAGTACTTC

J gene: TRBJ1-4
V gene: TRBV28
D gene: TRBD1
clone size: -
CDR3 protein: CASSYKTGGNEKLFF
CDR3 DNA: TGTGCCAGCAGTTACAAGACAGGGGGCAATGAAAAACTGTTTTTT

J gene: TRBJ2-2
V gene: TRBV18
D gene: TRBD2
clone size: -
CDR3 protein: CASSPIFTGLRSGGELFF
CDR3 DNA: TGTGCCAGCTCACCAATCTTCACGGGACTAAGGTCGGGCGGGGAGCTGTTTTTT

J gene: TRBJ2-1
V gene: TRBV19
D gene: -
clone size: -
CDR3 protein: CASSIGRIGVF
CDR3 DNA: TGTGCCAGTAGTATTGGACGGATCGGGGTCTTC

J gene: TRBJ1-4
V gene: TRBV19
D gene: -
clone size: -
CDR3 protein: CASSERAGPTNEKLFF
CDR3 DNA: TGTGCCAGTAGTGAACGGGCGGGGCCAACTAATGAAAAACTGTTTTTT

J gene: TRBJ1-1
V gene: TRBV4-3
D gene: -
clone size: once
CDR3 protein: CASSQDPGRGTEAFF
CDR3 DNA: TGCGCCAGCAGCCAAGATCCGGGAAGGGGTACTGAAGCTTTCTTT

J gene: TRBJ2-5
V gene: TRBV6-5
D gene: TRBD1
clone size: -
CDR3 protein: CASSYGQGASRETQYF
CDR3 DNA: TGTGCCAGCAGTTATGGGCAGGGGGCTTCCCGGGAGACCCAGTACTTC

J gene: TRBJ1-1
V gene: TRBV2
D gene: -
clone size: -
CDR3 protein: CASPGNTEAFF
CDR3 DNA: TGTGCCAGCCCAGGGAACACTGAAGCTTTCTTT

J gene: TRBJ2-7
V gene: TRBV6-5
D gene: -
clone size: -
CDR3 protein: CASSYGRGGTVHEQYF
CDR3 DNA: TGTGCCAGCAGTTACGGTCGGGGCGGGACGGTCCACGAGCAGTACTTC

J gene: TRBJ1-4
V gene: TRBV15
D gene: -
clone size: -
CDR3 protein: CATSKEVNEKLFF
CDR3 DNA: TGTGCCACCAGCAAGGAGGTTAATGAAAAACTGTTTTTT

J gene: TRBJ2-1
V gene: TRBV27
D gene: TRBD1
clone size: -
CDR3 protein: CASGRTGGNEQFF
CDR3 DNA: TGTGCCAGCGGGCGGACAGGGGGCAATGAGCAGTTCTTC

J gene: TRBJ2-3
V gene: TRBV6-4
D gene: -
clone size: -
CDR3 protein: CASSARPGLNTDTQYF
CDR3 DNA: TGTGCCAGCAGTGCCCGTCCGGGACTCAACACAGATACGCAGTATTTT

J gene: TRBJ2-7
V gene: TRBV5-1
D gene: -
clone size: -
CDR3 protein: CASSSVDRQFTYEQYF
CDR3 DNA: TGCGCCAGCAGCTCGGTGGACAGACAATTTACCTACGAGCAGTACTTC

J gene: TRBJ1-3
V gene: TRBV28
D gene: -
clone size: -
CDR3 protein: CASSSQGLEGNTIYF
CDR3 DNA: TGTGCCAGCAGTTCTCAGGGTCTAGAAGGAAACACCATATATTTT

J gene: TRBJ2-2
V gene: TRBV7-3
D gene: -
clone size: -
CDR3 protein: CASSLLGGANTGELFF
CDR3 DNA: TGTGCCAGCAGCTTACTCGGGGGCGCGAACACCGGGGAGCTGTTTTTT

J gene: TRBJ2-2
V gene: TRBV4-1
D gene: TRBD2
clone size: -
CDR3 protein: CASSQDFFSLRGRTSGELFF
CDR3 DNA: TGCGCCAGCAGCCAAGATTTCTTCTCCCTCCGCGGGAGAACCTCCGGGGAGCTGTTTTTT

J gene: TRBJ1-5
V gene: TRBV7-9
D gene: -
clone size: -
CDR3 protein: CASSPGPLGTQPQHF
CDR3 DNA: TGTGCCAGCAGCCCGGGCCCGCTAGGTACTCAGCCCCAGCATTTT

J gene: TRBJ2-3
V gene: TRBV7-7
D gene: TRBD2
clone size: -
CDR3 protein: CASSVTSPDTQYF
CDR3 DNA: TGTGCCAGCAGCGTGACTAGCCCAGATACGCAGTATTTT

J gene: TRBJ2-7
V gene: TRBV29-1
D gene: -
clone size: -
CDR3 protein: CSVASVTYEQYF
CDR3 DNA: TGCAGCGTTGCCTCCGTTACCTACGAGCAGTACTTC

J gene: TRBJ2-7
V gene: TRBV5-1
D gene: TRBD1
clone size: once
CDR3 protein: CASSLQGTGSYEQYF
CDR3 DNA: TGCGCCAGCAGCTTGCAGGGGACAGGGTCCTACGAGCAGTACTTC